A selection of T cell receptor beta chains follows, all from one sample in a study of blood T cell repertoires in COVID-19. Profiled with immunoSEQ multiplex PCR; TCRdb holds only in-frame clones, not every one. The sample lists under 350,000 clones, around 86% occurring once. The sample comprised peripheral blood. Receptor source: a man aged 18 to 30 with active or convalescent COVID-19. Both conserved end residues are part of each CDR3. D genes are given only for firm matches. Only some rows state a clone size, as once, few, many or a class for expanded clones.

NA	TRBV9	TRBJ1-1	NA	TGTGCCAGCAGCGTAGTTGGGACTAACACTGAAGCTTTCTTT	CASSVVGTNTEAFF
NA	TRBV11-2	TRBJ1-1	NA	TGTGCCAGCAGCCTCAGGGAGAACACTGAAGCTTTCTTT	CASSLRENTEAFF
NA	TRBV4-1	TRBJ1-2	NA	TGCGCCAGCAGCCAAGATTACCCGGGATCCTATGGCTACACCTTC	CASSQDYPGSYGYTF
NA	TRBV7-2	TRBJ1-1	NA	TGTGCCAGCAGCCAAGGACGGGGTCGAGGCACTGAAGCTTTCTTT	CASSQGRGRGTEAFF
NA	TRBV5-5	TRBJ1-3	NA	TGTGCCAGCAGCACAGGGAGTGGAAACACCATATATTTT	CASSTGSGNTIYF
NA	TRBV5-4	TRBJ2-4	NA	TGTGCCAGCAGCTCCACCGGGATTGAAAACATTCAGTACTTC	CASSSTGIENIQYF
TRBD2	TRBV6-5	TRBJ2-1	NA	TGTGCCAGCAGCCTCACTAGCGGGGGGGACAATGAGCAGTTCTTC	CASSLTSGGDNEQFF
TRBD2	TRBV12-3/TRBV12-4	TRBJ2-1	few	TGTGCCAGCAGTTGGACTAGTAACAATGAGCAGTTCTTC	CASSWTSNNEQFF
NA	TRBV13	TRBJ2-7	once	TGTGCCAGCAGCTTAGGGTTGCTGGCCCCCTACGAGCAGTACTTC	CASSLGLLAPYEQYF
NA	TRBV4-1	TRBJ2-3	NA	TGCGCCAGCAGCCAAGTTACTGGCACAGATACGCAGTATTTT	CASSQVTGTDTQYF
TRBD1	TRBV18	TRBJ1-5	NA	TGTGCCAGCTCAAACCGGGACAGGGGGAATCAGCCCCAGCATTTT	CASSNRDRGNQPQHF
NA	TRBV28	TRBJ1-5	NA	TGTGCCAGCAGTTTCAGGGCAGCCCTGGGCAATCAGCCCCAGCATTTT	CASSFRAALGNQPQHF
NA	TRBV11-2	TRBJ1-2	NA	TGTGCCAGCACCGGTATAGCTAACTATGGCTACACCTTC	CASTGIANYGYTF
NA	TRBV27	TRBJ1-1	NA	TGTGCCAGCAGTTTTGGACAGAACACTGAAGCTTTCTTT	CASSFGQNTEAFF
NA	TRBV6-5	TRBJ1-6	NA	TGTGCCAGCAGTATGAGAGGGAGTAATTCACCCCTCCACTTT	CASSMRGSNSPLHF
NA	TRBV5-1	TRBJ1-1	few	TGCGCCAGCAGCTTGGCCACAGACACTGAAGCTTTCTTT	CASSLATDTEAFF
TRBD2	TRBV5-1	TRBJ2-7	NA	TGCGCCAGCAGCCCCGAGGGTAGCGGGGGAAGCGAGCAGTACTTC	CASSPEGSGGSEQYF
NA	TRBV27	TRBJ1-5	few	TGTGCCAGCAGTCTAACCCGGTCAAGATATCAGCCCCAGCATTTT	CASSLTRSRYQPQHF
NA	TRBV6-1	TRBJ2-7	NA	TGTGCCAGCAGTGAAATTGACAGGTTCACCTACGAGCAGTACTTC	CASSEIDRFTYEQYF
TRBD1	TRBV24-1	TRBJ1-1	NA	TGTGCCACCAGTAAGACAGGGGAGGGAACGGACGCTTTCTTT	CATSKTGEGTDAFF
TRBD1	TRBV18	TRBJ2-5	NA	TGTGCCAGCTCTCCCGACAGGGGGCGAGAGACCCAGTACTTC	CASSPDRGRETQYF
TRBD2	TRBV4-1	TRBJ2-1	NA	TGCGCCAGCAGCCATCTGCCCCTAGCGGACAATGAGCAGTTCTTC	CASSHLPLADNEQFF
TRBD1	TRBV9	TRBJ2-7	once	TGTGCCAGCAGCGGCCTCGGGACAGTGGCCCACGAGCAGTACTTC	CASSGLGTVAHEQYF
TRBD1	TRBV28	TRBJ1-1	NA	TGTGCCAGCAGTTTGCCCACAGGGGGCGTTAATGAAGCTTTCTTT	CASSLPTGGVNEAFF
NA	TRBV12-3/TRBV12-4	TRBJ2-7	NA	TGTGCCAGCAGTTTTCAGGGTTTCTACGAGCAGTACTTC	CASSFQGFYEQYF
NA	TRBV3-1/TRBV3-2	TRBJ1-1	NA	TGTGCCGTACGGGGTGGGTCGAACACTGAAGCTTTCTTT	CAVRGGSNTEAFF
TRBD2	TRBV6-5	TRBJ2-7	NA	TGTGCCAGCAGTTTAGCGGGGGGGCCGGACGAGCAGTACTTC	CASSLAGGPDEQYF
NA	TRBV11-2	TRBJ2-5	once	TGTGCCAGCAGCCAGGCGACTGAGGGGACCCAGTACTTC	CASSQATEGTQYF
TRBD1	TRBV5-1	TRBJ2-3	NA	TGCGCCAGCAGCTTGGGACAGGGATTGAGCACAGATACGCAGTATTTT	CASSLGQGLSTDTQYF
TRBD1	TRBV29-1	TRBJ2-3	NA	TGCAGCGTAGAATTCGGGACAGCCACAGATACGCAGTATTTT	CSVEFGTATDTQYF
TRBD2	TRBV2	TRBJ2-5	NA	TGTGCCAGGGGGGGACTAGCGGAAGAGACCCAGTACTTC	CARGGLAEETQYF
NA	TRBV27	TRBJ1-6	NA	TGTGCCAGCAGTCCCGGGGACACCTATAATTCACCCCTCCACTTT	CASSPGDTYNSPLHF
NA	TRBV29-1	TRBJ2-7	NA	TGCAGCGTGCGGTTGAGATTTGCCACCTACGAGCAGTACTTC	CSVRLRFATYEQYF
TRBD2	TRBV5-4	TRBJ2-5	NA	TGTGCCAGCAGTCCCCTAGCGGAAGAGACCCAGTACTTC	CASSPLAEETQYF
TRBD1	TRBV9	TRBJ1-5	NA	TGTGCCAGCAGCGTAGGGGACAGGGGAAATCAGCCCCAGCATTTT	CASSVGDRGNQPQHF
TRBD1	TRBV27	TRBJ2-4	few	TGTGCCAGCAGTTTCGGACAGGGAGCCAAAAACATTCAGTACTTC	CASSFGQGAKNIQYF
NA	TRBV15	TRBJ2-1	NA	TGTGCCACCAGCAGAGATACCCGGTCTAGTGCCTACAATGAGCAGTTCTTC	CATSRDTRSSAYNEQFF